The sequence of this T cell receptor beta chain was determined in a study of OX40 agonist ivuxolimab in advanced cancers. Study overall: Partial responses, seen in three patients, involved one hepatocellular carcinoma and two cutaneous melanomas.

The V and J ends lost 1 base and 4 bases, in that order; junction bases with no gene match: 5. The CDR3 runs to 16 residues. CDR1 and CDR2 (germline): MGHRA, YSYEKL. Sequencing was performed with immunoSEQ multiplex PCR; in TCRdb, only in-frame clones are kept and a portion is missing. The data show 65,000 to 95,000 clones, 80% to 95% seen once. The sequence was obtained from an adult with an advanced solid tumor such as melanoma, head and neck, liver or kidney cancer. The chain carries TRBV4-1 and TRBJ2-2; TRBD1 agrees at 8 bases. Sample: CD4+ or CD8+ T cells sorted from blood, taken in a trial of the OX40 agonist ivuxolimab. The CDR3 sequence: CASSQVRTGFTGELFF. The CDR3 coding sequence is TGCGCCAGCAGCCAAGTGAGGACAGGGTTCACCGGGGAGCTGTTTTTT.